This passage covers 10 T cell receptor beta chains from one sample sequenced in a study of T cells expressing NK-cell markers. TCRdb re-called the 5' RACE reads and shows each CDR3 protein once, DNA omitted. Recorded for this sample: roughly 170,000 distinct CDR3 sequences. Sequenced material: blood T cells: a sorted CD56 or NKG2C T cell subset, CD4+ or CD8+ T cells, or bulk PBMC T cells (not recorded which). Every receptor here comes from a woman between 18 and 70 years old in good health.

The V call is TRBV12-3 or TRBV12-4, the J call TRBJ1-5; TCRdb selects TRBD1, and the lack of DNA leaves this call unchecked. CDR3 length: 15 amino acids. CDR3: CASSGDSRSNQPQHF.

V usage is TRBV5-1 and J usage is TRBJ2-3; TCRdb selects TRBD2, and the lack of DNA leaves this call unchecked. The germline V gene encodes CDR1 SGHRS and CDR2 YFSETQ. The CDR3 totals 16 residues. The CDR3 region is CASSSLAGDSTDTQYF.

CDR3: CASSGRAGVGQNEQFF. V usage is TRBV7-3 and J usage is TRBJ2-1; TCRdb designates TRBD2, a call that cannot be tested without DNA. Germline-derived CDR1 and CDR2 are SGHTA and FQGTGA. The CDR3 sequence is 16 residues long.

The rearrangement joins TRBV5-1 to TRBJ1-2. The CDR3 is 12 residues long. In germline, CDR1 is SGHRS, CDR2 YFSETQ. CDR3 region: CASSMGTAGYTF.

The chain uses TRBV20-1 and TRBJ1-2; TCRdb outputs TRBD1, but without DNA this stays unchecked. Germline V gives CDR1 DFQATT, CDR2 SNEGSKA (reference sequence). CDR3 length: 15 residues. The CDR3 sequence: CSATDRGRGPYGYTF.

The chain couples TRBV24-1 to TRBJ1-4; TCRdb picks TRBD1, but there is no DNA to check that call. This CDR3 spans 14 amino acids. Looked up from germline, CDR1 is KGHDR and CDR2 is SFDVKD. CDR3 region: CATSDPVGGEKLFF.

V gene TRBV20-1 combines with J gene TRBJ2-1; the TCRdb call, TRBD1, lacks DNA for checking. Germline V gene sequence: CDR1 DFQATT, CDR2 SNEGSKA (reference sequence). The length of the CDR3 is 17 residues. CDR3 amino acids: CSAVGTRGGHSYNEQFF.

This rearrangement joins TRBV5-5 to TRBJ1-2; as DNA is missing, the TRBD1 call by TCRdb cannot be tested. The CDR3 sequence is 15 residues long. Germline CDR1 SGHKS, CDR2 YYEKEE (reference sequence). CDR3 amino acids: CASSTTDRAHYGYTF.

CDR3 in amino acids: CSARDETGGSYEQYF. J is TRBJ2-7 and V is TRBV20-1; TCRdb reports TRBD1, a call that lacks DNA to check it against. CDR3 size: 15 residues. Germline values: CDR1 DFQATT, CDR2 SNEGSKA (reference sequence).

This chain joins TRBV2 and TRBJ1-1. The CDR3 consists of 13 residues. Germline V gene data show CDR1 as SNHLY and CDR2 as FYNNEI. CDR3 region: CASRRVNRSGAFF. The full variable domain, in which reference TRBV2 and TRBJ1-1 provide the parts outside the CDR3, is EPEVTQTPSHQVTQMGQEVILRCVPISNHLYFYWYRQILGQKVEFLVSFYNNEISEKSEIFDDQFSVERPDGSNFTLKIRSTKLEDSAMYFCASRRVNRSGAFFGQGTRLTVV.